This TCR beta chain was identified in a study of blood T cell repertoires in COVID-19 (dated by TCRdb to about 2020). General notes on the study: Samples covering the acute and convalescent phases of COVID-19 were provided by collaborators in the United States, Italy and Spain. The prospective study material was composed of cDNA or gDNA derived from T cells, B-cell-depleted T cells, or PBMCs. The dataset comprised deeply sampled blood TCRbeta repertoires from subjects exposed to, actively infected with, or recovered from COVID-19. The repertoires were made available in a free public database intended to serve as a resource for research on the immune response to SARS-CoV-2. Samples were obtained from the ongoing ImmuneRACE study (first 160 participants) and from 950 to 1,500 subjects provided by 6 global collaborators. Sample metadata almost always included a de-identified subject ID, COVID-19 status, age in years and sex. Where available, HLA class I and class II types were taken from metadata supplied by the sample provider and were not determined by assay-based typing.

TCRbeta CDR3 regions were amplified from genomic DNA by means of the immunoSEQ Assay, a bias-controlled multiplex PCR. Concerning the study's data processing: Within the assay, amplification of reference gene primers was used to estimate how many nucleated cells each sample contained. Sequence reads were collapsed and filtered to measure the absolute abundance of every unique TCRbeta CDR3 rearrangement. For each sample, productive Simpson clonality was calculated by taking the square root of Simpson's diversity index across productive rearrangements. TCRdb provides this immuneACCESS table in a form limited to in-frame rearrangements. Some clones are lacking; in checked studies, under half of them reflect an unresolved V gene, and why the rest are absent is not known. V and J calls and clone size are copied from that table; D and trimming were computed from the DNA. The sample profile shows 120,000 or so clones; roughly four fifths of them were found once. About 15% of the sample goes to the ten largest clones.

One collaborating source in Seattle enrolled patients while the patients were actively infected and followed the patients over time throughout the course of disease. Collaborating institutions collected whole blood in K2EDTA tubes following their own protocols. Collaborator samples were shipped for TCRbeta analysis as frozen whole blood, isolated PBMCs, or DNA extracted from either sample type. Comments on this clone: What antigen it recognizes has not been identified. No much larger clone exists at a distance of one base, and base qualities are not known.

The paper's findings and limits, for the study overall: How much clinical and demographic metadata was included differed by source and by participant, and the metadata was provided uncurated.

V is pared back by 6 bases and J by 5 bases, with 19 bases lying between the germline termini. CDR1 and CDR2 are read off the germline V gene (reference sequence) as MNHNY and SVGAGI. The cysteine opens and the phenylalanine closes a CDR3 of 15 amino acids. This entry keeps only the CDR3 DNA: 45 bases, framed from base 1. The TCR sequence derives from a man in his thirties or forties with COVID-19, enrolled during active disease. Sequencing input: peripheral blood. In this chain, TRBV6-6 is recombined with TRBJ1-2; tentative D gene TRBD1, with 6 bases matching. CDR3 protein: CASSPYSGVTYGYTF. The DNA reads TGTGCCAGCAGCCCATACTCAGGGGTGACTTATGGCTACACCTTC.